A single sample is the source of the 16 T cell receptor beta chains below, sequenced in a study of post-analysis software for immune sequencing data. Each TCR beta cDNA library carried unique molecular identifiers. TCRdb processed the PCR reads anew with MiXCR; each CDR3 protein has one entry. In the table there are hundreds of thousands of distinct CDR3 sequences, approximately 53% of which are singletons. For these receptors, no antigen is known. Overall study results and limits: Five or six TRBV segments, TRBV5-6, TRBV5-1 and TRBV20-1 among them, were found more frequent in patients than controls.

Sequenced sample: blood. These receptors were collected from a girl aged 5 to 17 with multiple sclerosis.

This chain links TRBV6-1 with TRBJ1-5; D not certain. The ends were cut back, 3 bases at V and 5 bases at J, with 8 bases in the middle. CDR1 is MNHNS and CDR2 is SASEGT in the germline V gene. The CDR3 sequence is 13 residues long. The CDR3 spells CASSEGTYQPQHF. CDR3 DNA: TGTGCCAGCAGTGAGGGCACCTATCAGCCCCAGCATTTT.

The chain recombines TRBV11-2 with TRBJ2-7, with TRBD2 identical over 9 bases. The better agreement between TRBJ2-4 and the DNA end casts doubt on the J call. The CDR3 sequence is 16 residues long. Germline loops: CDR1 SGHAT, CDR2 FQNNGV. CDR3 coding DNA: TGTGCCAGCAGCTTAGATCCGGCTAGCGGGAAGAACATTCAGTACTTC. Protein sequence: CASSLDPASGKNIQYF.

V gene TRBV10-3 combines with J gene TRBJ2-3; possibly TRBD2 for D (5 bases). Germline values: CDR1 ENHRY, CDR2 SYGVKD. V was clipped by 2 bases and J by 8 bases, with 11 bases between them. The CDR3 loop spans 13 amino acids. The CDR3 is CAISEERRGTQYF. Here the CDR3 DNA reads TGTGCCATCAGTGAGGAGCGGAGAGGTACGCAGTATTTT.

The rearrangement uses TRBV12-3 or TRBV12-4 and TRBJ2-3; 7 positions agree with TRBD1. The CDR3 spans 16 residues. Trimming removed 5 bases from V and 1 base from J; junction bases left unmatched: 9. DNA of the CDR3: TGTGCCAGCAGTCTAGATGGACAGGTCGGCACAGATACGCAGTATTTT. It codes for CASSLDGQVGTDTQYF.

The chain has TRBV11-1 and TRBJ2-6; D unresolved. Trimming shortened V by 6 bases and J by 0 bases, and 9 bases separated the two germline ends. The CDR3 is made up of 15 amino acids. Germline V gene data show CDR1 as SGHAT and CDR2 as FQDESV (reference sequence). The CDR3 loop is CASREISSGANVLTF. The CDR3 coding sequence is TGTGCCAGCAGAGAGATCAGCTCTGGGGCCAACGTCCTGACTTTC.

This clonotype was picked up one time. The CDR3 sequence: CASSPAARQGASEQYF. The CDR3 nucleotides read TGCGCCAGCAGTCCTGCTGCCAGACAGGGGGCAAGCGAGCAGTACTTC. The chain couples TRBV5-1 to TRBJ2-7, with TRBD1 matching 10 bases. CDR3 size: 16 residues. Germline CDR1 SGHRS, CDR2 YFSETQ. V dropped 5 bases and J dropped 6; count of bases not matched to a gene: 14.

The chain has TRBV20-1 and TRBJ2-1; tentatively, D is TRBD1 (5 bases). This CDR3 spans 12 amino acids. CDR1 DFQATT and CDR2 SNEGSKA come from the germline V gene (reference sequence). Trimming pared 7 bases from V and 4 bases from J, leaving 11 bases between. The CDR3 sequence is CSVRAGYNEQFF. CDR3 bases: TGCAGTGTCAGGGCAGGGTACAATGAGCAGTTCTTC.

The chain uses TRBV6-6 and TRBJ1-6; D ambiguous. Between the trimmed V and J ends, which lost 2 bases and 0 bases, there was a span of 5 bases. Per germline, CDR1 MNHNY and CDR2 SVGAGI (reference sequence). The CDR3 sequence is 15 residues long. This chain's CDR3 is CASSYRSSYNSPLHF. CDR3 bases: TGTGCCAGCAGTTACCGGAGCTCCTATAATTCACCCCTCCACTTT.

This chain uses TRBV7-2 with TRBJ2-1; no definite D call. Germline-derived CDR1 and CDR2 are SGHTA and FQGNSA. The CDR3 length is 15 residues. Trimming removed 5 bases at V and 5 bases at J, with 16 bases between. For the CDR3, the DNA is TGTGCCAGCAGCCCTCACCTAGGGCGCGACAATGAGCAGTTCTTC. Translating it yields CASSPHLGRDNEQFF.

The V call is TRBV6-5, the J call TRBJ2-4, with 9 positions matching TRBD1. TRBJ2-7 explains the end of the DNA better; the J call may be wrong. There are 16 residues in the CDR3. Germline V CDR1 and CDR2: MNHEY, SVGAGI. CDR3 DNA sequence: TGTGCCAGCAGTTACTCGGAGCTGGGACAGGGCTACGAGCAGTACTTC. Protein: CASSYSELGQGYEQYF.

The CDR3: CASSAAGTTYTYEQYF. The DNA for the CDR3 is TGTGCCAGTAGTGCTGCCGGGACTACTTATACCTACGAGCAGTACTTC. The V and J genes are TRBV19 and TRBJ2-7, with TRBD2 identical over 7 bases. CDR3 size: 16 residues. After removal of 5 bases from V and 2 bases from J, the junction contained 12 bases not matched to a gene. Germline V gene data show CDR1 as LNHDA and CDR2 as SQIVND (reference sequence).

The CDR3 nucleotides read TGTGCCAGCAGCCAAGTCATTAGCCGGACAGGGGGACGGGAGCAGTACTTC. Protein: CASSQVISRTGGREQYF. This chain joins TRBV3-1 and TRBJ2-7; TRBD1 matches at 10 bases. This CDR3 region has 17 residues. Germline V CDR1 and CDR2: LGHDT, YNNKEL (reference sequence). After removal of 1 base from V and 7 bases from J, the junction contained 13 bases not matched to a gene.

This clonotype has just a few counts. The chain uses TRBV6-6 and TRBJ1-2; 10 bases align to TRBD1. V trimming: 7 bases; J trimming: 5 bases; junction bases outside the gene matches: 13. Per the germline V gene, CDR1 is MNHNY and CDR2 is SVGAGI (reference sequence). CDR3 length: 16 amino acids. In nucleotides, the CDR3 is TGTGCCAGCACCCAAACTGGACAGGGGGAAGGATATGGCTACACCTTC. Translation gives CASTQTGQGEGYGYTF.

This rearrangement joins TRBV7-9 to TRBJ1-1, with D maybe TRBD1 (5 bases). Trimming cost V 3 bases and J 4 bases, with 9 bases left between them. Germline-derived CDR1 and CDR2 are SEHNR and FQNEAQ (reference sequence). The CDR3 extends over 13 amino acids. Here the CDR3 reads CASSFEGTTEAFF. The CDR3 nucleotides read TGTGCCAGCAGCTTCGAGGGGACCACTGAAGCTTTCTTT.

The chain recombines TRBV5-1 with TRBJ2-3, with D possibly being TRBD2 (6 bases). The CDR3 contains 14 residues. CDR1 is SGHRS and CDR2 is YFSETQ in the germline V gene. The germline V and J ends were trimmed by 3 bases and 1 base, with 9 bases remaining between them. CDR3: CASSWTGGTDTQYF. In DNA form, the CDR3 reads TGCGCCAGCAGCTGGACGGGGGGCACAGATACGCAGTATTTT. Supplemented by reference TRBV5-1 and TRBJ2-3, the full variable domain reads KAGVTQTPRYLIKTRGQQVTLSCSPISGHRSVSWYQQTPGQGLQFLFEYFSETQRNKGNFPGRFSGRQFSNSRSEMNVSTLELGDSALYLCASSWTGGTDTQYFGPGTRLTVL.

The V gene is TRBV7-2, the J gene TRBJ2-4; weak D call: TRBD2 (6 bases). This CDR3 region has 19 residues. Per germline, CDR1 SGHTA and CDR2 FQGNSA. V lost 4 bases, J lost 5 bases, and 27 bases lay in between. The CDR3 nucleotides read TGTGCCAGCAGCTCTAGCCTCGCGGGTGCTTCGGGGGTCGAAAACATTCAGTACTTC. It encodes CASSSSLAGASGVENIQYF.